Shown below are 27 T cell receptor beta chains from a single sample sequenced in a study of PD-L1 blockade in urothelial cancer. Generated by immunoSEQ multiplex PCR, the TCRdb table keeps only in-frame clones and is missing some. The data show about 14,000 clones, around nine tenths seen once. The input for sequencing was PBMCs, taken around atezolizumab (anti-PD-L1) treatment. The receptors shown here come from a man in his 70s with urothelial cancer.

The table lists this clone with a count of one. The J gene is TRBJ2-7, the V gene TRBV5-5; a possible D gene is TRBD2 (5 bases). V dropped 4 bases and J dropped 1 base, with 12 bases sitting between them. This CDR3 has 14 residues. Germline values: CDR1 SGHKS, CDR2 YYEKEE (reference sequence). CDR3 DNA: TGTGCCAGCAGCCCCAGAGGGCTTTCCTACGAGCAGTACTTC. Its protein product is CASSPRGLSYEQYF.

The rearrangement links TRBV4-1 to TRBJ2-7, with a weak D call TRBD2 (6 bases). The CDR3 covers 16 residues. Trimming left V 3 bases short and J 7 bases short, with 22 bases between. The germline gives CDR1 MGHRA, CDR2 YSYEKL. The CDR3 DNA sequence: TGCGCCAGCAGCCACGCTCCGGGGGTTGAAACGAATGAGCAGTACTTC. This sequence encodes CASSHAPGVETNEQYF.

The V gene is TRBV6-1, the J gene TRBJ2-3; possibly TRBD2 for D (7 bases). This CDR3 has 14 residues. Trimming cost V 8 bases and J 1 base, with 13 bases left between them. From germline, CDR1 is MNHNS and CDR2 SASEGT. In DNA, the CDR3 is TGTGCCAGCGGGGGGGCGGGTGGCACAGATACGCAGTATTTT. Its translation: CASGGAGGTDTQYF.

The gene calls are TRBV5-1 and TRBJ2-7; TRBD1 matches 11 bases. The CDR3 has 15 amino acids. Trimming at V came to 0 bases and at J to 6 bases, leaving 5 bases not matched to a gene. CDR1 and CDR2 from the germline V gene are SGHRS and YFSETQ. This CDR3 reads CASSLGGQGAREQYF. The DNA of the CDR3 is TGCGCCAGCAGCTTGGGTGGACAGGGGGCGCGCGAGCAGTACTTC. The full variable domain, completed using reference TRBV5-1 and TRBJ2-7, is KAGVTQTPRYLIKTRGQQVTLSCSPISGHRSVSWYQQTPGQGLQFLFEYFSETQRNKGNFPGRFSGRQFSNSRSEMNVSTLELGDSALYLCASSLGGQGAREQYFGPGTRLTVT.

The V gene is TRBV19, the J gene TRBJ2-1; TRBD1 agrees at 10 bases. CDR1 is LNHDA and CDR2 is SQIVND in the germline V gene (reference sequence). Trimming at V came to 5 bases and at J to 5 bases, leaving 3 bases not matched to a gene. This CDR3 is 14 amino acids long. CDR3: CASSDGTGDNEQFF. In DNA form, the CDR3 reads TGTGCCAGTAGTGACGGGACAGGGGACAATGAGCAGTTCTTC.

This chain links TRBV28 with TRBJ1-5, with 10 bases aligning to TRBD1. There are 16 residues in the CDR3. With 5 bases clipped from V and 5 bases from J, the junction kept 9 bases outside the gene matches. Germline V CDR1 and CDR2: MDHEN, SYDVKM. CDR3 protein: CASSPPGTGAYQPQHF. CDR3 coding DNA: TGTGCCAGCAGTCCTCCCGGGACAGGGGCTTATCAGCCCCAGCATTTT.

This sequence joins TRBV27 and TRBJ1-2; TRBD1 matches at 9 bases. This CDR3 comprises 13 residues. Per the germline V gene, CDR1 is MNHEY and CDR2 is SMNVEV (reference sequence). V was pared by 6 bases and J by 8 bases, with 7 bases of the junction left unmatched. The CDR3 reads CASSLGTGRGYTF. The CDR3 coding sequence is TGTGCCAGCAGCCTCGGGACAGGGAGGGGCTACACCTTC.

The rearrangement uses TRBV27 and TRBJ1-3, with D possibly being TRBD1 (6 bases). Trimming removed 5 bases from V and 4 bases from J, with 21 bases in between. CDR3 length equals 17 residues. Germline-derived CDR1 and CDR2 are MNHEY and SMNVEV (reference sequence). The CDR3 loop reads CASSPHFGGESGNTIYF. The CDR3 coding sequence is TGTGCCAGCAGTCCTCACTTTGGGGGCGAGTCGGGAAACACCATATATTTT.

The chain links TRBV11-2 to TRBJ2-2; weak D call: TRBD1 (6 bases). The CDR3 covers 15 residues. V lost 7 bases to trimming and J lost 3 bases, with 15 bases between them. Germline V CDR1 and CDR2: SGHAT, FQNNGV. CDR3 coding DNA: TGTGCCAGCACCACAGGGTCAATGGACACCGGGGAGCTGTTTTTT. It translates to CASTTGSMDTGELFF.

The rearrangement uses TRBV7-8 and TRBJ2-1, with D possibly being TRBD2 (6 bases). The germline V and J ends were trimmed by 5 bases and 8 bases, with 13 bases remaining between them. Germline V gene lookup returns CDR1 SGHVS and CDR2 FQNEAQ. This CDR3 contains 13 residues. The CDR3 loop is CASSPPRRDEQFF. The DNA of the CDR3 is TGTGCCAGCAGCCCCCCTAGGAGGGATGAGCAGTTCTTC.

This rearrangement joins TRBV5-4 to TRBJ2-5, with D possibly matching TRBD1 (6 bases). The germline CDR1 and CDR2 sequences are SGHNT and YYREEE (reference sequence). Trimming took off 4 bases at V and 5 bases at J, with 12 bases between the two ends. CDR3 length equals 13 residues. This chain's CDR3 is CASSIRDIETQYF. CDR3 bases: TGTGCCAGCAGCATCCGGGACATCGAGACCCAGTACTTC.

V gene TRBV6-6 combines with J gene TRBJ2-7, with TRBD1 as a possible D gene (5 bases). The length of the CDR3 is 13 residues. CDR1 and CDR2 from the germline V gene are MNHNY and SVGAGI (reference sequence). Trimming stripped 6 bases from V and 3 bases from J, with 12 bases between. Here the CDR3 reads CASSPTEVYEQYF. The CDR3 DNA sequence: TGTGCCAGCAGCCCGACAGAGGTCTACGAGCAGTACTTC.

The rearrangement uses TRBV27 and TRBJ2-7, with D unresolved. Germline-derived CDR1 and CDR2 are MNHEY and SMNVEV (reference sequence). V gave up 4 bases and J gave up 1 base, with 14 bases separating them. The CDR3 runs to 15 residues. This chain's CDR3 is CASSSPSKLSYEQYF. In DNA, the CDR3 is TGTGCCAGCAGTTCCCCTAGTAAACTATCCTACGAGCAGTACTTC.

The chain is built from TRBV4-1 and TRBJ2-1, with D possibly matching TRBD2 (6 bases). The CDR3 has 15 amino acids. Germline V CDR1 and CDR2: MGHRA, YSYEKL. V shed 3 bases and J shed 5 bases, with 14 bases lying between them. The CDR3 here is CASSQGTARNNEQFF. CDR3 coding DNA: TGCGCCAGCAGCCAGGGGACTGCGAGAAACAATGAGCAGTTCTTC.

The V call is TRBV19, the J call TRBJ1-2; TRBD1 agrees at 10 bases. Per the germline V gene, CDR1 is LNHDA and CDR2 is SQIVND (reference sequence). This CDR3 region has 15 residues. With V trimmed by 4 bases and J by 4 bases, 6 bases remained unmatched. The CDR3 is CASSTRQGAFYGYTF. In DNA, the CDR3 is TGTGCCAGTAGTACCCGACAGGGGGCTTTCTATGGCTACACCTTC.

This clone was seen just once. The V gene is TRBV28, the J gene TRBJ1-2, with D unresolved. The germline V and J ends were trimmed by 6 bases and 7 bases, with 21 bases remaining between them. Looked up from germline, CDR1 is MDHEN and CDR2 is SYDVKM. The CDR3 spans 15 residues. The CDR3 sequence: CASRSGDLNAPGYTF. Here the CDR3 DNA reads TGTGCCAGCAGGAGCGGAGACCTTAACGCGCCTGGCTACACCTTC.

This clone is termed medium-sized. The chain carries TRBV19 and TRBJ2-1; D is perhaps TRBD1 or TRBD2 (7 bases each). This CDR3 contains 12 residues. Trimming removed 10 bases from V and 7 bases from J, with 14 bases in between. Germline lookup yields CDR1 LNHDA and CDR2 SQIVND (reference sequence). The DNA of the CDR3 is TGTGCCACTAGACAGGGAGGGAATGAGCAGTTCTTC. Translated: CATRQGGNEQFF.

CDR3 region: CASSPPRGRETQYF. CDR3 bases: TGTGCCAGCTCACCACCGCGGGGGAGGGAGACCCAGTACTTC. The chain employs TRBV18 and TRBJ2-5; 7 nucleotides match TRBD2. The V gene's germline CDR1 is KGHSH and CDR2 LQKENI. This CDR3 has 14 amino acids. Trimming took 0 bases from V and 5 from J; bases not matched to a gene: 3.

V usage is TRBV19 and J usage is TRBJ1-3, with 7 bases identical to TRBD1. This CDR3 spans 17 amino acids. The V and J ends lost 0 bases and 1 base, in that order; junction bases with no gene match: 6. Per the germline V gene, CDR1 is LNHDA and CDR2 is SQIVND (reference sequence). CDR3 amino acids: CASSIDRATGSGNTIYF. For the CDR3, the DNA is TGTGCCAGTAGTATAGACCGCGCGACAGGGTCTGGAAACACCATATATTTT.

The DNA of the CDR3 is TGTGCCAGCAGCGTAGCCGGACAGGCGCCTTCCTACGAGCAGTACTTC. It translates to CASSVAGQAPSYEQYF. The chain recombines TRBV9 with TRBJ2-7; 7 bases agree with TRBD1. V was clipped by 0 bases and J by 1 base; unmatched bases: 7. Looked up from germline, CDR1 is SGDLS and CDR2 is YYNGEE. CDR3 size: 16 residues.

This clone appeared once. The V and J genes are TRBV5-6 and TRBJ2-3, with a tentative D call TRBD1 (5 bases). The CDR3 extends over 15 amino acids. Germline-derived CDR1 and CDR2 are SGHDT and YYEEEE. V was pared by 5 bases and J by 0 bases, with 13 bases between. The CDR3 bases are TGTGCCAGCAGTTTCACAGGTACTAGCACAGATACGCAGTATTTT. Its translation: CASSFTGTSTDTQYF.

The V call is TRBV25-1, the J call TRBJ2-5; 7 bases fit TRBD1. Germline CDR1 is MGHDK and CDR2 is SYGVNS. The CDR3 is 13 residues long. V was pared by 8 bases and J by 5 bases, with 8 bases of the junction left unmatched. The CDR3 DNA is TGTGCCAGCGAGACAGGGTTAGGGGAGACCCAGTACTTC. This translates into CASETGLGETQYF.

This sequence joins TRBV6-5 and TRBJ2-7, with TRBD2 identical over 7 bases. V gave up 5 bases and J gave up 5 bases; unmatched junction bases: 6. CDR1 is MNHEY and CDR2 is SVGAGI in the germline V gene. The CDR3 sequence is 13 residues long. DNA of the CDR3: TGTGCCAGCAGTGCCTCAGCGGGAAACGAGCAGTACTTC. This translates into CASSASAGNEQYF.

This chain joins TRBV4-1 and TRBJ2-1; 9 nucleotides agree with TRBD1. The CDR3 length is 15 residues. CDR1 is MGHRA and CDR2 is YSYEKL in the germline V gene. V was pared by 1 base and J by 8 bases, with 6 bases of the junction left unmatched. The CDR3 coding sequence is TGCGCCAGCAGCCAAGGTCGGGGACAGGGTGATGAGCAGTTCTTC. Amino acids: CASSQGRGQGDEQFF.

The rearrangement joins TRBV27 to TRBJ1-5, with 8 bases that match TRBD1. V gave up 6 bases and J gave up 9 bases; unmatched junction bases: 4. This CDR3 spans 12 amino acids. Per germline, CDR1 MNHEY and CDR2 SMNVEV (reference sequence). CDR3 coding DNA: TGTGCCAGCAGCGGACAGGGCGGGCCCCAGCATTTT. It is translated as CASSGQGGPQHF.

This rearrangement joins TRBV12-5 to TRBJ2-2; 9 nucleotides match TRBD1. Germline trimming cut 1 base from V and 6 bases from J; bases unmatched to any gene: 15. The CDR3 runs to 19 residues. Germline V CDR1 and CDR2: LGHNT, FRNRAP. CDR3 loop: CASGLGQGVLGFASGELFF. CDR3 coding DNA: TGTGCTAGTGGTTTGGGACAGGGGGTTCTTGGGTTTGCGTCCGGGGAGCTGTTTTTT.

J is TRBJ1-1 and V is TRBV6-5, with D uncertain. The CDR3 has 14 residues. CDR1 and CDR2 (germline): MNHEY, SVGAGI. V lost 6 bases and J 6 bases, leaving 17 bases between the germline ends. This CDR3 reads CASSPQRDMAEAFF. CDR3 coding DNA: TGTGCCAGCAGCCCGCAGAGAGACATGGCTGAAGCTTTCTTT.